The T cell receptor beta chain under discussion was sequenced for a study of blood T cell repertoires in COVID-19. Study-level information: The samples span acute and convalescent COVID-19 from the United States, Italy and Spain. T cells, B-cell-depleted T cells, or PBMCs supplied cDNA or gDNA.

CDR1 is MNHEY, CDR2 SMNVEV, per germline (reference sequence). V shed 5 bases and J shed 5 bases, with 15 bases lying between them. The CDR3 extends over 14 amino acids. Original handling: Counts of nucleated cells, estimated from reference gene primer amplification, were obtained. TCRdb keeps only in-frame clones here, not all; method: immunoSEQ multiplex PCR. V, J and clone size reflect that table, while D and trimming were determined from the DNA. Among some 340,000 clones listed, approximately 82% were seen once. The V gene is TRBV27, the J gene TRBJ1-2, with D possibly being TRBD1 (6 bases). The source material was peripheral blood. The sequence was collected from a man aged 30 to 45 with active or convalescent COVID-19. The CDR3 DNA reads TGTGCCAGCAGTATACGAGGGGGAAGATATGGCTACACCTTC. Protein: CASSIRGGRYGYTF.